This paragraph reports one T cell receptor beta chain. These data are taken from a study of blood T cell repertoires in COVID-19. Across the study: Samples representing acute and convalescent COVID-19 were sourced from the United States, Italy and Spain. From T cells, B-cell-depleted T cells, or PBMCs came the material, which was cDNA or gDNA.

Source study methods: Amplification with reference gene primers provided the estimates of nucleated cell counts. Sequencing was performed with immunoSEQ multiplex PCR; in TCRdb, only in-frame clones are kept and a portion is missing. That table is the source of V, J and clone size, and D and trimming were worked out from the DNA. The data contain about 74,000 clones, more than 90% of them singletons. The material sequenced was peripheral blood. The sequence was obtained from a man aged 50 to 59 with acute or convalescent COVID-19.

The CDR3 loop reads CASSSWTRNTGELFF. The CDR3 DNA reads as TGTGCCAGCAGTTCGTGGACACGGAACACCGGGGAGCTGTTTTTT. This chain links TRBV28 with TRBJ2-2; possibly TRBD1 for D (5 bases). The V gene's germline CDR1 is MDHEN and CDR2 SYDVKM. V was cut by 4 bases and J by 1 base, with 10 bases left in between. This CDR3 is 15 amino acids long. Full variable domain (remainder filled in from reference TRBV28 and TRBJ2-2): DVKVTQSSRYLVKRTGEKVFLECVQDMDHENMFWYRQDPGLGLRLIYFSYDVKMKEKGDIPEGYSVSREKKERFSLILESASTNQTSMYLCASSSWTRNTGELFFGEGSRLTVL.